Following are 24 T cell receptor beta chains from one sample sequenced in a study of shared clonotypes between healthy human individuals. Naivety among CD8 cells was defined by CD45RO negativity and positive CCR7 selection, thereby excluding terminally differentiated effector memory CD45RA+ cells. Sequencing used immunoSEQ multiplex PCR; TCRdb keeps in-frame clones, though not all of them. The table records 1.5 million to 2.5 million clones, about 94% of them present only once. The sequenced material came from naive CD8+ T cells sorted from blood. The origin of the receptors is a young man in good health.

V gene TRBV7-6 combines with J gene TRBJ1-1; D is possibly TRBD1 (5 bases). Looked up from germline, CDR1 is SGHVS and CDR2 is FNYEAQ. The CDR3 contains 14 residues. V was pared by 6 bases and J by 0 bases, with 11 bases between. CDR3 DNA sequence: TGTGCCAGCAGTTGGGGGACGGTGAACACTGAAGCTTTCTTT. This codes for CASSWGTVNTEAFF.

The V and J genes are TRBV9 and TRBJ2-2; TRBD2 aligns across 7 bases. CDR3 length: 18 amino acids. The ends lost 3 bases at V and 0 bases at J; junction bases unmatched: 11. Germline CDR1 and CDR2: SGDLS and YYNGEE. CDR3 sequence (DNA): TGTGCCAGCAGCGCGCGGGCGGGAGACCCCTCGAACACCGGGGAGCTGTTTTTT. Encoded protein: CASSARAGDPSNTGELFF.

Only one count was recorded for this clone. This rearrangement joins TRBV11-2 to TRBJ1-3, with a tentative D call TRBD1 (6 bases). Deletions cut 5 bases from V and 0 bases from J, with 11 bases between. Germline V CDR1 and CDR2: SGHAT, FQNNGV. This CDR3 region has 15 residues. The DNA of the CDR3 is TGTGCCAGCAGCCAGGGGCGGAGCTCTGGAAACACCATATATTTT. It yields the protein CASSQGRSSGNTIYF.

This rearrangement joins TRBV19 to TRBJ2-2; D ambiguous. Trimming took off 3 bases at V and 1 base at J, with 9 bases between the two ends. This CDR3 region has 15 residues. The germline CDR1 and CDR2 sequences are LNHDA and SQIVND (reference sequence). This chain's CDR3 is CASSIPWGNTGELFF. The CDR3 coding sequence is TGTGCCAGTAGTATTCCATGGGGGAACACCGGGGAGCTGTTTTTT.

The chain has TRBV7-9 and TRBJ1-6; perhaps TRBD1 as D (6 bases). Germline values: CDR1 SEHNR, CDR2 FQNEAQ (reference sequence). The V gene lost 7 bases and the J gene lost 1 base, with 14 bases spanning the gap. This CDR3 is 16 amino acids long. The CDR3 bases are TGTGCCAGCACCCAAGGGGGGGTTTCCTATAATTCACCCCTCCACTTT. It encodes CASTQGGVSYNSPLHF.

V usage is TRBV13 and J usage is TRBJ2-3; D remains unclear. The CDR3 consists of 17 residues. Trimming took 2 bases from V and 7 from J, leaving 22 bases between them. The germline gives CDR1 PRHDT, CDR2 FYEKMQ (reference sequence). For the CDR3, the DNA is TGTGCCAGCAGCTTAAGTGACCGGGCCATTATGTGGAATACGCAGTATTTT. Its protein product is CASSLSDRAIMWNTQYF. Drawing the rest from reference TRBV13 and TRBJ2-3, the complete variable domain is AAGVIQSPRHLIKEKRETATLKCYPIPRHDTVYWYQQGPGQDPQFLISFYEKMQSDKGSIPDRFSAQQFSDYHSELNMSSLELGDSALYFCASSLSDRAIMWNTQYFGPGTRLTVL.

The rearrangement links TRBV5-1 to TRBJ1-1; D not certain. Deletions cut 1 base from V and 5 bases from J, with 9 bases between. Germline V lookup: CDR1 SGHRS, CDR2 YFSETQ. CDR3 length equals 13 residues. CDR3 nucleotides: TGCGCCAGCAGCTTGATGCTGGGGACTGAAGCTTTCTTT. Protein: CASSLMLGTEAFF.

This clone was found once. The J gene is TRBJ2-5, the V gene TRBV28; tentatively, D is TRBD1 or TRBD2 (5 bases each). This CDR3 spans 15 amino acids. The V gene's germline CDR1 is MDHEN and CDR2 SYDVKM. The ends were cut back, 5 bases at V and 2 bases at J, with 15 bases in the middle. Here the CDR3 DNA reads TGTGCCAGCAGTCTCGGGACGGACCAGCAAGAGACCCAGTACTTC. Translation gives CASSLGTDQQETQYF.

Here the CDR3 reads CASSGRGALAKNIQYF. In nucleotides, the CDR3 is TGTGCCAGCAGTGGAAGAGGGGCACTAGCCAAAAACATTCAGTACTTC. The chain is built from TRBV6-1 and TRBJ2-4; D possibly matches TRBD1 or TRBD2 (5 bases each). Germline CDR1 and CDR2: MNHNS and SASEGT. With 4 bases removed from V and 0 bases from J, the gap between germline ends came to 13 bases. The CDR3 consists of 16 residues.

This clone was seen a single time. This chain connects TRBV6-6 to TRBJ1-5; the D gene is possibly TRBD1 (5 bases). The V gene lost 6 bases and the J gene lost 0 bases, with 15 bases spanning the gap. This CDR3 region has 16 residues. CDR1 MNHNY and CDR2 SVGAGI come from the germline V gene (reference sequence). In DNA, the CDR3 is TGTGCCAGCAGCCCTGGGGGGGACTTTAGCAATCAGCCCCAGCATTTT. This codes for CASSPGGDFSNQPQHF.

CDR3 residues: CASSHQGEMSTDTQYF. CDR3 sequence (DNA): TGTGCCAGCTCACATCAGGGAGAGATGAGCACAGATACGCAGTATTTT. The gene calls are TRBV18 and TRBJ2-3, with D perhaps given as TRBD1 or TRBD2 (5 bases each). Trimming cost V 4 bases and J 0 bases, with 14 bases left between them. Germline-derived CDR1 and CDR2 are KGHSH and LQKENI. This CDR3 is 16 amino acids long. Based on the CDR3 plus reference TRBV18 and TRBJ2-3, the full variable domain is NAGVMQNPRHLVRRRGQEARLRCSPMKGHSHVYWYRQLPEEGLKFMVYLQKENIIDESGMPKERFSAEFPKEGPSILRIQQVVRGDSAAYFCASSHQGEMSTDTQYFGPGTRLTVL.

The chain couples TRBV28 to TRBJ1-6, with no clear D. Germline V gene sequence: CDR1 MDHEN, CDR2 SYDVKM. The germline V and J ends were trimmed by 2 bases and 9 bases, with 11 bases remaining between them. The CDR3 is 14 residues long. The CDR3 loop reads CASSLNIGISPLHF. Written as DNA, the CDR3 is TGTGCCAGCAGTTTAAATATTGGGATTTCACCCCTCCACTTT.

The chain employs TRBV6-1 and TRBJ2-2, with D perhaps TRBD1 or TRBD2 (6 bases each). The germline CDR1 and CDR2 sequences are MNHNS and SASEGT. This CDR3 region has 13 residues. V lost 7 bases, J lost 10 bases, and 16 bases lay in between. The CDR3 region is CASIPWGAEELFF. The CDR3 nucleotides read TGTGCCAGCATTCCTTGGGGGGCGGAGGAGCTGTTTTTT.

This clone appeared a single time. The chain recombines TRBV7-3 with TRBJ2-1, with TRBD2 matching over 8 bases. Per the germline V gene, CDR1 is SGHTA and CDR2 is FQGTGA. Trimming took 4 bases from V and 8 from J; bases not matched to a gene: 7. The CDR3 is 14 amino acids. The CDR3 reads CASSSGTSGDEQFF. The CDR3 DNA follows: TGTGCCAGCAGCTCCGGGACTAGTGGGGATGAGCAGTTCTTC.

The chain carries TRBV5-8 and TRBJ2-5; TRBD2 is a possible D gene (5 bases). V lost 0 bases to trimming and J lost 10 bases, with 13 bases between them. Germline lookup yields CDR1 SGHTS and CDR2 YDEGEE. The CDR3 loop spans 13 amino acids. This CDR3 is CASSLAYTRGQYF. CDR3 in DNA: TGTGCCAGCAGCTTGGCTTATACTCGGGGCCAGTACTTC.

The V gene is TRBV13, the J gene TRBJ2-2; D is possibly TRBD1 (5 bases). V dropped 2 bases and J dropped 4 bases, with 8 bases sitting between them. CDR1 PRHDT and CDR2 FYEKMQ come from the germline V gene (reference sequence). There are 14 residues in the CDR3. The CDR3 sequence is CASSLQGITGELFF. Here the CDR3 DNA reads TGTGCCAGCAGCTTACAGGGAATCACCGGGGAGCTGTTTTTT.

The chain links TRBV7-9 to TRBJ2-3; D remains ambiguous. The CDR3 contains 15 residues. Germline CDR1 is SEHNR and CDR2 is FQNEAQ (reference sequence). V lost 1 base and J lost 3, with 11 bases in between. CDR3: CASSLEGVWTDTQYF. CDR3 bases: TGTGCCAGCAGCTTAGAGGGTGTTTGGACAGATACGCAGTATTTT.

The CDR3 here is CASSSAPGLAGDHEQYF. The CDR3 region has the DNA TGTGCCAGCAGCTCCGCACCGGGACTAGCGGGAGATCACGAGCAGTACTTC. V and J are TRBV13 and TRBJ2-7; 14 bases map to TRBD2. This CDR3 is built from 17 residues. CDR1 PRHDT and CDR2 FYEKMQ come from the germline V gene (reference sequence). Trimming cost V 4 bases and J 5 bases; bases outside gene matches: 10.

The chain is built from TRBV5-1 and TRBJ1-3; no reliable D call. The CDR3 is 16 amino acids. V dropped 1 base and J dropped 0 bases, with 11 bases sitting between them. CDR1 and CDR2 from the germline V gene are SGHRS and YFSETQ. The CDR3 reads CASSLRVRASGNTIYF. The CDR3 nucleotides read TGCGCCAGCAGCTTGCGCGTCCGTGCCTCTGGAAACACCATATATTTT.

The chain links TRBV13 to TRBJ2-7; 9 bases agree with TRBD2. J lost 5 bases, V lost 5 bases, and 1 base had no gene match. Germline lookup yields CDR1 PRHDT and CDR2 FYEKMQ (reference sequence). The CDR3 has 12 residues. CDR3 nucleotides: TGTGCCAGCAGCCCTAGCGGGGACGAGCAGTACTTC. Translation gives CASSPSGDEQYF.

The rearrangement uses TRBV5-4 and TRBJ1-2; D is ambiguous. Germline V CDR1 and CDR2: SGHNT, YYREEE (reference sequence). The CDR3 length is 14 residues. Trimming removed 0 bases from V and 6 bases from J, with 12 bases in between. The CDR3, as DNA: TGTGCCAGCAGCTTGGGTGAGGGTGGGGATGGCTACACCTTC. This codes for CASSLGEGGDGYTF.

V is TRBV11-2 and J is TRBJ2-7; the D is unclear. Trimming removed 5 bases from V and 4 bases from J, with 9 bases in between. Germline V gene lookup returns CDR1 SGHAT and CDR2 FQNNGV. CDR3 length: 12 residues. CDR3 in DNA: TGTGCCAGCAGCGAGTTAAATTACGAGCAGTACTTC. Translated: CASSELNYEQYF.

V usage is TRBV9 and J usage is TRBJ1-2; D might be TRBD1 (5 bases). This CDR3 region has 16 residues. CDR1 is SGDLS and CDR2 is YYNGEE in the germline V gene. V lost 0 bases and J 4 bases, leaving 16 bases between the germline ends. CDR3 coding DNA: TGTGCCAGCAGCGTAGATAATAGAGGGGCCGTCTATGGCTACACCTTC. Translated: CASSVDNRGAVYGYTF.

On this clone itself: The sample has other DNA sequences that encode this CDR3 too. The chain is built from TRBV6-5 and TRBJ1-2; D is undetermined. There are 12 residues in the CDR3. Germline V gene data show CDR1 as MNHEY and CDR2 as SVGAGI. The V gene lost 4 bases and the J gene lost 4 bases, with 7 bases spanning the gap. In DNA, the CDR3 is TGTGCCAGCAGTTCGGACCTCTATGGCTACACCTTC. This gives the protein CASSSDLYGYTF.